Below, 11 T cell receptor beta chains from the same sample are listed, as sequenced in a study of T cell clonality in common variable immunodeficiency. Sequencing was performed with immunoSEQ multiplex PCR; in TCRdb, only in-frame clones are kept and a portion is missing. The counts give around 47,000 clones, none of them seen only once; more than 2% is held by the top ten. The source material was peripheral blood mononuclear cells. Source of these receptors: a person between 18 and 70 years old in good health.

This clone came up many times. The read ends 3 residues before the CDR3 terminus; that terminus is restored from the germline J gene. This rearrangement joins TRBV7-3 to TRBJ2-3, with TRBD1 identical over 10 bases. The CDR3 consists of 16 residues. The germline V gene has CDR1 SGHTA and CDR2 FQGTGA. V lost 4 bases and J lost 4; bases outside the gene matches: 8. CDR3 in amino acids: CASSSTGTGAPDTQYF. The covered CDR3 bases are TGTGCCAGCAGCTCTACCGGGACAGGGGCCCCAGATACG. Variable domain in full (rest from reference TRBV7-3 and TRBJ2-3): GAGVSQTPSNKVTEKGKYVELRCDPISGHTALYWYRQSLGQGPEFLIYFQGTGAADDSGLPNDRFFAVRPEGSVSTLKIQRTERGDSAVYLCASSSTGTGAPDTQYFGPGTRLTVL.

There are many counts of this clone. The missing CDR3 end, 3 residues past where the read stops, is filled in from the germline J gene. The chain is built from TRBV30 and TRBJ2-2, with TRBD1 as a possible D gene (6 bases). This CDR3 contains 16 residues. V was shortened by 0 bases and J by 6 bases, with 17 bases between the two germline ends. In germline, CDR1 is GTSNPN, CDR2 SVGIG (reference sequence). CDR3 bases read: TGTGCCTGGAGTGTACGGTTCGGCAGGGGCGCCGGGGAG. The encoded protein is CAWSVRFGRGAGE. The whole CDR3 sequence is CAWSVRFGRGAGELFF.

This clone occurred many times. The read terminates 3 residues before the CDR3 end, so the remaining end is supplied by the germline J gene. The chain is built from TRBV5-1 and TRBJ2-5, with 12 bases fitting TRBD2. Trimming took 4 bases from V and 5 from J; bases not matched to a gene: 3. CDR1 is SGHRS, CDR2 YFSETQ, per germline. CDR3 length: 14 amino acids. The CDR3 here is CASSPGTSGETQYF. The covered CDR3 bases are TGCGCCAGCAGCCCCGGGACTAGCGGGGAGACC.

This clone was found many times. The read comes to an end 3 residues before the CDR3 does, leaving the germline J gene to fill in the end. The chain combines TRBV20-1 with TRBJ2-1, with 8 bases matching TRBD2. V trimming: 5 bases; J trimming: 7 bases; junction bases outside the gene matches: 13. Germline values: CDR1 DFQATT, CDR2 SNEGSKA (reference sequence). This CDR3 comprises 15 residues. The CDR3 DNA, read in part, is TGCAGTGCTCCCCGTTCCGAGCGGGGGAGTAATGAG. It specifies CSAPRSERGSNE. The entire CDR3 is CSAPRSERGSNEQFF.

This clone occurred many times. The read is 3 residues too short to cover the CDR3 end, so that end is filled in from the germline J gene. The chain couples TRBV20-1 to TRBJ2-3, with D unresolved. From germline, CDR1 is DFQATT and CDR2 SNEGSKA (reference sequence). The V end lost 0 bases, the J end lost 1 base, and 17 bases lay between the germline ends. The CDR3 extends over 17 amino acids. The CDR3: CSARDIPPLSRTDTQYF. Incomplete CDR3 DNA: TGCAGTGCTAGAGATATCCCCCCCCTTAGTCGCACAGATACG.

This clone was observed a handful of times. The CDR3 extends 3 residues past the end of the read, so its final part is completed from the germline J gene. The chain employs TRBV7-9 and TRBJ1-1; no reliable D call. Germline CDR1 and CDR2: SEHNR and FQNEAQ (reference sequence). Trimming removed 0 bases from V and 1 base from J, with 9 bases in between. The CDR3 spans 15 residues. CDR3: CASSLAAQENTEAFF. The sequenced part of the CDR3 DNA is TGTGCCAGCAGCTTAGCGGCTCAGGAGAACACTGAA.

In its sample, this clone was seen many times. The observed sequence ends 3 residues before the CDR3 terminus, with the missing tail filled in from the germline J gene. This rearrangement joins TRBV2 to TRBJ2-5, with D perhaps TRBD1 (5 bases). V lost 7 bases and J lost 7, with 16 bases in between. This CDR3 is 13 amino acids long. Germline CDR1 is SNHLY and CDR2 is FYNNEI. CDR3 sequence: CASTLDSPGTQYF. CDR3 DNA, as far as it was read: TGTGCCAGCACCCTAGACAGCCCAGGGACC.

The table lists this clone with many counts. The missing CDR3 end, 3 residues past where the read stops, is filled in from the germline J gene. The chain recombines TRBV30 with TRBJ1-5; D gene uncertain. CDR1 is GTSNPN and CDR2 is SVGIG in the germline V gene (reference sequence). Trimming took off 3 bases at V and 4 bases at J, with 10 bases between the two ends. The CDR3 contains 13 residues. The part of the CDR3 DNA that was read is TGTGCCTGGAGATCCCAGTATAATCAGCCC. It yields the protein CAWRSQYNQP. From start to end, the CDR3 is CAWRSQYNQPQHF.

This clone was recorded many times. Read sequence stops 3 residues before the CDR3 end, and the germline J gene provides the missing end. The gene calls are TRBV4-2 and TRBJ2-7; D perhaps matches TRBD2 (6 bases). Germline lookup yields CDR1 LGHNA and CDR2 YNFKEQ. V was pared by 4 bases and J by 2 bases, with 15 bases between. This CDR3 contains 15 residues. The DNA read from the CDR3 is TGTGCCAGCAGCCCCGAGGAGGGCCCGACCTACGAG. Translation: CASSPEEGPTYE. The entire CDR3 reads CASSPEEGPTYEQYF.

This clone appeared many times. Read data end 3 residues before the CDR3 end; the end is taken from the germline J gene. The chain couples TRBV7-2 to TRBJ1-4; 7 bases match TRBD1. The CDR3 is made up of 15 amino acids. Trimming removed 5 bases from V and 6 bases from J; junction bases left unmatched: 9. Germline values: CDR1 SGHTA, CDR2 FQGNSA. CDR3 loop: CASSIDRASDEKLFF. The part of the CDR3 DNA that was read is TGTGCCAGCAGCATCGACAGGGCGTCGGATGAAAAA.

This clone was counted only a few times. The read ends 3 residues shy of where the CDR3 ends; the end is completed using the germline J gene. This chain uses TRBV19 with TRBJ1-3; D gene unclear. Germline V gene lookup returns CDR1 LNHDA and CDR2 SQIVND (reference sequence). The CDR3 totals 15 residues. Trimming took 6 bases from V and 3 from J, leaving 15 bases between them. The CDR3 loop is CASRPGEEGGNTIYF. CDR3 bases read: TGTGCCAGTAGACCCGGTGAGGAGGGTGGAAACACC.